A single sample is the source of the 32 T cell receptor beta chains below, sequenced in a study of Graves' ophthalmopathy and Graves' hyperthyroidism. Researchers took RNA transcripts and amplified TCR beta CDR3 regions from them. HTBI primers were employed in first-round RT-PCR, then a second-round multiplex PCR followed. TCRdb redid the calling of the multiplex PCR reads with MiXCR, one entry per CDR3 protein. The top ten clones hold roughly 46% of a sample with around 670,000 distinct CDR3 sequences, around 40% of them seen once. The material sequenced was peripheral blood. The receptors come from an adult man with Graves' ophthalmopathy.

The chain uses TRBV7-9 and TRBJ1-5; D is unresolved. This CDR3 has 12 residues. V lost 6 bases and J lost 9, with 12 bases in between. Germline loops: CDR1 SEHNR, CDR2 FQNEAQ (reference sequence). CDR3 region: CASSESGGPQHF. In nucleotides, the CDR3 is TGTGCCAGCAGTGAATCCGGTGGGCCCCAGCATTTT.

This rearrangement joins TRBV27 to TRBJ1-1; a weak D match, TRBD1 (5 bases). CDR3 length equals 13 residues. Trimming stripped 5 bases from V and 9 bases from J, with 16 bases between. Germline values: CDR1 MNHEY, CDR2 SMNVEV (reference sequence). In nucleotides, the CDR3 is TGTGCCAGCAGTGACCAGGGACGGAGTCAAGCTTTCTTT. Translated, it gives CASSDQGRSQAFF.

CDR3 sequence: CASSPPWQGYNSPLHF. The CDR3 nucleotides are TGTGCCAGCAGTCCCCCGTGGCAGGGGTACAATTCACCCCTCCACTTT. The chain recombines TRBV25-1 with TRBJ1-6; maybe TRBD1 (6 bases). V was shortened by 5 bases and J by 7 bases, with 18 bases between the two germline ends. CDR1 is MGHDK and CDR2 is SYGVNS in the germline V gene. The CDR3 runs to 16 residues.

This clonotype was recorded many times. This chain links TRBV2 with TRBJ1-5, with D tentatively TRBD1 (5 bases). Trimming took off 4 bases at V and 6 bases at J, with 19 bases between the two ends. The CDR3 consists of 16 residues. CDR1 SNHLY and CDR2 FYNNEI come from the germline V gene. The CDR3 DNA sequence: TGTGCCAGCAGTGTGATCGGGGCGGGGAATGGTCAGCCCCAGCATTTT. This encodes CASSVIGAGNGQPQHF.

This clonotype was seen repeatedly, ten times or more. V is TRBV2 and J is TRBJ1-4; D possibly corresponds to TRBD1 (5 bases). Germline CDR1 is SNHLY and CDR2 is FYNNEI. Trimming stripped 3 bases from V and 3 bases from J, with 5 bases between. This CDR3 spans 13 amino acids. The CDR3 here is CASSETANEKLFF. As DNA, the CDR3 is TGTGCCAGCAGTGAGACAGCTAATGAAAAACTGTTTTTT.

The chain combines TRBV5-1 with TRBJ2-6; D possibly corresponds to TRBD2 (6 bases). Germline-derived CDR1 and CDR2 are SGHRS and YFSETQ. V was cut by 4 bases and J by 0 bases, with 17 bases left in between. The CDR3 is 18 amino acids. The chain's CDR3 is CASSRDLQASSGANVLTF. The CDR3 nucleotides are TGCGCCAGCAGCCGGGACTTGCAAGCGTCCTCTGGGGCCAACGTCCTGACTTTC.

The table lists this clonotype with a few counts. The chain links TRBV2 to TRBJ1-1, with D possibly matching TRBD1 (6 bases). Germline values: CDR1 SNHLY, CDR2 FYNNEI. The CDR3 has 14 amino acids. The V end was cut by 7 bases, the J end by 3 bases, with 15 bases between. The CDR3 loop reads CASMGGQGHTEAFF. The CDR3 DNA sequence: TGTGCCAGCATGGGGGGGCAGGGGCACACTGAAGCTTTCTTT.

This clonotype has a count of ten or more. This sequence joins TRBV7-8 and TRBJ1-3; no clear D. Germline V CDR1 and CDR2: SGHVS, FQNEAQ. V was trimmed by 1 base and J by 4 bases, leaving 11 bases between them. This CDR3 has 15 residues. Written as DNA, the CDR3 is TGTGCCAGCAGCTTAGGGGCGAGAGGGGGAAACACCATATATTTT. Its protein product is CASSLGARGGNTIYF.

This clonotype was seen at least ten times. The V call is TRBV29-1, the J call TRBJ2-7; TRBD1 matches at 7 bases. This CDR3 is built from 12 residues. Germline lookup yields CDR1 SQVTM and CDR2 ANQGSEA. The V and J ends lost 4 bases and 7 bases, in that order; junction bases with no gene match: 7. This CDR3 is CSVGDRVREQYF. In DNA form, the CDR3 reads TGCAGCGTTGGCGACAGGGTGAGAGAGCAGTACTTC.

This clonotype has only a few counts. Written as DNA, the CDR3 is TGTGCCAGCAGCTTGGGTCCGGGACCGCATACCTTC. Its protein product is CASSLGPGPHTF. The chain joins TRBV11-2 to TRBJ1-2; weak D call: TRBD1 (5 bases). V dropped 3 bases and J dropped 14 bases, with 16 bases sitting between them. Germline CDR1 SGHAT, CDR2 FQNNGV. The CDR3 is 12 amino acids.

CDR3 nucleotides: TGTGCCAGCAGCGTCCTCGGCTACACCGGGGAGCTGTTTTTT. Amino acids: CASSVLGYTGELFF. V and J are TRBV6-5 and TRBJ2-2; D gene uncertain. Germline-derived CDR1 and CDR2 are MNHEY and SVGAGI. CDR3 length: 14 amino acids. V lost 6 bases and J 3 bases, leaving 11 bases between the germline ends.

This clonotype was recorded at least ten times. The chain combines TRBV6-1 with TRBJ1-1; D ambiguous. The CDR3 loop spans 14 amino acids. The V end lost 4 bases, the J end lost 5 bases, and 14 bases lay between the germline ends. Germline CDR1 reads MNHNS; CDR2 reads SASEGT. The CDR3: CASSAEDIGTEAFF. DNA for the CDR3: TGTGCCAGCAGTGCAGAAGACATAGGGACTGAAGCTTTCTTT.

The J gene is TRBJ2-7, the V gene TRBV20-1; D is undetermined. CDR3 length equals 11 residues. CDR1 is DFQATT, CDR2 SNEGSKA, per germline (reference sequence). The CDR3, as DNA: TGCGCCTGTAAGGGATCCTACGAGCAGTACTTC. It is translated as CACKGSYEQYF.

The chain joins TRBV25-1 to TRBJ2-2, with D unclear. V lost 8 bases and J 0 bases, leaving 7 bases between the germline ends. Looked up from germline, CDR1 is MGHDK and CDR2 is SYGVNS. The CDR3 runs 13 residues. CDR3 in amino acids: CASEIPNTGELFF. The CDR3 DNA reads TGTGCCAGCGAGATCCCGAACACCGGGGAGCTGTTTTTT.

This clonotype showed up just a few times. This sequence joins TRBV20-1 and TRBJ1-2, with TRBD1 as a possible D gene (6 bases). Germline loops: CDR1 DFQATT, CDR2 SNEGSKA (reference sequence). Trimming removed 4 bases from V and 5 bases from J, with 17 bases in between. This CDR3 spans 14 amino acids. CDR3 sequence (DNA): TGCAGTGCTATCTACAGGGAAGAGGGATATGGCTACACCTTC. Translating gives CSAIYREEGYGYTF.

This chain connects TRBV12-3 or TRBV12-4 to TRBJ1-2; no clear D gene. Trimming stripped 1 base from V and 4 bases from J, with 10 bases between. This CDR3 region has 14 residues. CDR3 amino acids: CASSLVGRSYGYTF. The CDR3 DNA reads TGTGCCAGCAGTTTAGTAGGACGGAGCTATGGCTACACCTTC.

This clonotype was recorded a few times. The J gene is TRBJ2-6, the V gene TRBV20-1; tentative D call: TRBD2 (6 bases). The CDR3 spans 17 residues. Germline CDR1 is DFQATT and CDR2 is SNEGSKA (reference sequence). The V gene lost 0 bases and the J gene lost 0 bases, with 12 bases spanning the gap. The CDR3 region is CSARDGIAVSGANVLTF. The CDR3 nucleotides are TGCAGTGCTAGAGATGGAATAGCGGTCTCTGGGGCCAACGTCCTGACTTTC.

Ten or more counts support this clonotype. J is TRBJ2-7 and V is TRBV2, with D perhaps TRBD1 (6 bases). V dropped 6 bases and J dropped 1 base, with 16 bases sitting between them. CDR1 SNHLY and CDR2 FYNNEI come from the germline V gene. This CDR3 is built from 15 residues. CDR3 loop: CASRRTGIDSYEQYF. CDR3 nucleotides: TGTGCCAGCAGGCGAACAGGGATCGATTCCTACGAGCAGTACTTC.

This clonotype was seen ten or more times. This chain connects TRBV29-1 to TRBJ1-4, with unresolved D. The V gene's germline CDR1 is SQVTM and CDR2 ANQGSEA. CDR3 size: 13 residues. V lost 6 bases and J 2 bases, leaving 10 bases between the germline ends. The CDR3 sequence is CSVMGGTNEKLFF. DNA for the CDR3: TGCAGCGTCATGGGAGGGACTAATGAAAAACTGTTTTTT.

This clonotype was recorded many times. The chain uses TRBV7-9 and TRBJ2-5; D unclear. This CDR3 comprises 14 residues. Trimming removed 5 bases at V and 3 bases at J, with 13 bases between. Germline V lookup: CDR1 SEHNR, CDR2 FQNEAQ (reference sequence). CDR3 nucleotides: TGTGCCAGCAGCCCACACACGATGGAAGAGACCCAGTACTTC. As protein: CASSPHTMEETQYF.

The CDR3 reads CASSYSGRETQETQYF. DNA of the CDR3: TGTGCCAGCAGTTACTCTGGTCGGGAGACCCAAGAGACCCAGTACTTC. This chain uses TRBV6-5 with TRBJ2-5, with D perhaps TRBD2 (6 bases). The CDR3 extends over 16 amino acids. V was cut by 0 bases and J by 1 base, with 12 bases left in between. CDR1 is MNHEY and CDR2 is SVGAGI in the germline V gene.

The V gene is TRBV20-1, the J gene TRBJ2-7, with unresolved D. The V end was cut by 0 bases, the J end by 5 bases, with 5 bases between. The germline V gene has CDR1 DFQATT and CDR2 SNEGSKA (reference sequence). The CDR3 has 11 residues. CDR3 DNA sequence: TGCAGTGCTAGAGAGGACCACGAGCAGTACTTC. Its translation is CSAREDHEQYF.

As concerns this clonotype: A much larger clone differs by one base, so this may be a read error. The CDR3 loop reads CASRSGTGFCEQYF. The CDR3 bases are TGTGCCAGCAGGTCCGGGACAGGGTTTTGCGAGCAGTACTTC. The chain recombines TRBV12-3 or TRBV12-4 with TRBJ2-7; 9 bases fit TRBD1. The CDR3 runs 14 residues. The V segment lost 6 bases and the J segment 6 bases; nucleotides outside the gene matches: 9.

This clonotype has a handful of counts. The V and J genes are TRBV9 and TRBJ1-4, with D possibly matching TRBD1 (5 bases). This CDR3 comprises 15 residues. V was clipped by 0 bases and J by 7 bases, with 13 bases between them. Germline-derived CDR1 and CDR2 are SGDLS and YYNGEE. CDR3 nucleotide sequence: TGTGCCAGCAGCGTAGGAGGGGCGGGTGGTGAAAAACTGTTTTTT. Amino acid sequence: CASSVGGAGGEKLFF.

V is TRBV10-2 and J is TRBJ2-7, with TRBD1 as a possible D gene (6 bases). V was trimmed by 3 bases and J by 6 bases, leaving 18 bases between them. The V gene's germline CDR1 is WSHSY and CDR2 SAAADI. CDR3 length: 15 residues. The CDR3 here is CASSDTNMDSGEQYF. CDR3 nucleotides: TGCGCCAGCAGTGACACGAATATGGACAGTGGCGAGCAGTACTTC.

The sample holds a few counts of this clonotype. The gene calls are TRBV25-1 and TRBJ1-5; D unclear. V was pared by 5 bases and J by 2 bases, with 10 bases between. The CDR3 is 14 amino acids. The germline V gene encodes CDR1 MGHDK and CDR2 SYGVNS. CDR3 residues: CASSSLNGNQPQHF. The CDR3 DNA reads TGTGCCAGCAGTTCACTGAATGGCAATCAGCCCCAGCATTTT.

This clonotype was detected only a few times. V usage is TRBV9 and J usage is TRBJ2-2; D gene uncertain. CDR1 and CDR2 (germline): SGDLS, YYNGEE. CDR3 size: 11 residues. Trimming cost V 4 bases and J 8 bases, with 6 bases left between them. CDR3 bases: TGTGCCAGCAGCCAAGAGGGGGAGCTGTTTTTT. Protein: CASSQEGELFF.

The rearrangement uses TRBV29-1 and TRBJ2-5; D gene ambiguous. CDR1 is SQVTM, CDR2 ANQGSEA, per germline. The length of the CDR3 is 12 residues. V was clipped by 6 bases and J by 2 bases, with 10 bases between them. The CDR3 nucleotides read TGCAGCGTAGAGCAGGCGCAAGAGACCCAGTACTTC. This translates into CSVEQAQETQYF.

The V call is TRBV5-6, the J call TRBJ1-6, with D hard to call. Trimming cost V 1 base and J 8 bases, with 10 bases left between them. This CDR3 is 14 amino acids long. CDR1 is SGHDT and CDR2 is YYEEEE in the germline V gene. As DNA, the CDR3 is TGTGCCAGCAGCTTGTACGGGATGTATTCACCCCTCCACTTT. The encoded protein is CASSLYGMYSPLHF.

This clonotype was seen many times. The chain uses TRBV9 and TRBJ1-4; D gene unclear. V lost 0 bases and J 4 bases, leaving 7 bases between the germline ends. Germline V gives CDR1 SGDLS, CDR2 YYNGEE. This CDR3 has 14 amino acids. CDR3 nucleotides: TGTGCCAGCAGCGTAGGACCGCATAATGAAAAACTGTTTTTT. Protein product: CASSVGPHNEKLFF.

Worth noting for this clonotype: This may stem from a read error, because a much larger clone lies one nucleotide away. The chain combines TRBV24-1 with TRBJ2-5; 10 bases line up with TRBD1. Germline-derived CDR1 and CDR2 are KGHDR and SFDVKD. The CDR3 contains 17 residues. In nucleotides, the CDR3 is TGTGCCACCAATGATTCCGAGACAGGGGGCATCCAAGAGACCCAGTACTTC. It codes for CATNDSETGGIQETQYF.

This clonotype was seen at least ten times. The chain couples TRBV14 to TRBJ2-7, with TRBD2 matching over 8 bases. The junction had 5 bases not matched to a gene; V was cut back by 1 base and J by 6 bases. Per germline, CDR1 SGHDN and CDR2 FVKESK. CDR3 length: 14 residues. This CDR3 is CASSQVRLAGEQYF. CDR3 in DNA: TGTGCCAGCAGCCAAGTGCGTCTAGCGGGCGAGCAGTACTTC.